This passage covers 15 T cell receptor beta chains from one sample sequenced in a study of blood T cell repertoires in COVID-19. The method was immunoSEQ multiplex PCR; TCRdb's version includes in-frame clones alone and lacks a portion of them. The data hold hundreds of thousands of clones, with roughly 90% observed a single time. Sequencing input: peripheral blood. The receptors come from a man aged 55 to 70 with COVID-19, enrolled during active disease.

The chain carries TRBV6-5 and TRBJ1-5; TRBD1 matches at 8 bases. The CDR3 runs to 15 residues. Germline V gene lookup returns CDR1 MNHEY and CDR2 SVGAGI. V shed 0 bases, J shed 15 bases, and the junction held 13 bases outside the gene matches. The CDR3 spells CASSYSRDRSTPWHF. In DNA form, the CDR3 reads TGTGCCAGCAGTTACTCGAGGGACAGGAGTACCCCCTGGCATTTT.

The CDR3 DNA reads TGTGCCAGCAGCCGCACTGAAGCTTTCTTT. It translates to CASSRTEAFF. This chain uses TRBV11-2 with TRBJ1-1; D unclear. Trimming cost V 5 bases and J 4 bases, with 2 bases left between them. The length of the CDR3 is 10 residues. CDR1 SGHAT and CDR2 FQNNGV come from the germline V gene.

The chain recombines TRBV21-1 with TRBJ2-7; the DNA was not used to check the table's D call, TRBD1. TRBV21-1 is a recognized pseudogene. The CDR3 sequence is 15 residues long. The CDR3 DNA reads as TGTGCCAGCAGCACCTTGCGACAGGGATCGGACGAGCAGTACTTC. The encoded protein is CASSTLRQGSDEQYF.

The CDR3 spells CASSPGQGVAFPYGYTF. In nucleotides, the CDR3 is TGCGCCAGCAGCCCGGGACAGGGGGTCGCATTCCCCTATGGCTACACCTTC. V and J are TRBV5-1 and TRBJ1-2, with 11 bases identical to TRBD1. From germline, CDR1 is SGHRS and CDR2 YFSETQ. The CDR3 sequence is 17 residues long. Unmatched junction bases numbered 12, after V lost 4 bases and J lost 4 bases.

This clone was seen only once. This sequence joins TRBV12-3 or TRBV12-4 and TRBJ1-2; tentatively, D is TRBD1 (5 bases). Trimming left V 4 bases short and J 7 bases short, with 13 bases between. This CDR3 comprises 13 residues. CDR3 coding DNA: TGTGCCAGCAGTTCTAGGGGAGGTAGTGGCTACACCTTC. As protein: CASSSRGGSGYTF.

The rearrangement joins TRBV7-2 to TRBJ2-7; 7 bases line up with TRBD1. V dropped 5 bases and J dropped 2; count of bases not matched to a gene: 12. The CDR3 runs 16 residues. Germline CDR1 and CDR2: SGHTA and FQGNSA. CDR3 in DNA: TGTGCCAGCAGCCTCTCGGGACAGTTTATCGCCTACGAGCAGTACTTC. Translating it yields CASSLSGQFIAYEQYF.

The rearrangement joins TRBV5-1 to TRBJ2-7; D possibly corresponds to TRBD1 (7 bases). CDR1 SGHRS and CDR2 YFSETQ come from the germline V gene. CDR3 length: 14 residues. Trimming removed 4 bases at V and 6 bases at J, with 17 bases between. The CDR3 DNA reads TGCGCCAGCAGCGCGGGACAGCTGGCGAGCGAGCAGTACTTC. Protein sequence: CASSAGQLASEQYF.

The J gene is TRBJ2-2, the V gene TRBV19, with TRBD2 identical over 12 bases. CDR1 and CDR2 (germline): LNHDA, SQIVND (reference sequence). V dropped 9 bases and J dropped 5; count of bases not matched to a gene: 1. The CDR3 is 13 amino acids. The CDR3 reads CASGLAGTGELFF. The DNA of the CDR3 is TGTGCCAGCGGACTAGCGGGGACCGGGGAGCTGTTTTTT.

This chain connects TRBV29-1 to TRBJ1-1, with a weak D call TRBD1 (6 bases). Deletions cut 7 bases from V and 1 base from J, with 25 bases between. The CDR3 length is 17 residues. CDR1 is SQVTM, CDR2 ANQGSEA, per germline. The CDR3 here is CSAKYMQGLSRNTEAFF. CDR3 in DNA: TGCAGCGCCAAATACATGCAGGGGTTGAGTAGGAACACTGAAGCTTTCTTT.

The DNA for the CDR3 is TGTGCCAGTAGTCCCTACGGGACAGGGAACACAGATACGCAGTATTTT. Translating gives CASSPYGTGNTDTQYF. The chain employs TRBV19 and TRBJ2-3, with TRBD1 identical over 9 bases. This CDR3 is built from 16 residues. The germline gives CDR1 LNHDA, CDR2 SQIVND (reference sequence). Trimming removed 5 bases from V and 2 bases from J; junction bases left unmatched: 8.

This rearrangement joins TRBV11-2 to TRBJ2-1; 8 positions match TRBD2. V lost 2 bases, J lost 6 bases, and 6 bases stayed unmatched. CDR3 length equals 15 residues. Germline V gene lookup returns CDR1 SGHAT and CDR2 FQNNGV. The CDR3 is CASSLNGGAFNEQFF. The CDR3 nucleotides are TGTGCCAGCAGCTTAAACGGGGGGGCCTTCAATGAGCAGTTCTTC.

In its sample, this clone was seen once. This chain joins TRBV9 and TRBJ2-1; D is perhaps TRBD2 (5 bases). The germline V and J ends were trimmed by 0 bases and 7 bases, with 11 bases remaining between them. Per germline, CDR1 SGDLS and CDR2 YYNGEE. The CDR3 is made up of 14 amino acids. The CDR3 loop is CASSVDSPGNEQFF. CDR3 sequence (DNA): TGTGCCAGCAGCGTAGATTCACCGGGGAATGAGCAGTTCTTC. The full variable domain, with the rest looked up from reference TRBV9 and TRBJ2-1, is DSGVTQTPKHLITATGQRVTLRCSPRSGDLSVYWYQQSLDQGLQFLIQYYNGEERAKGNILERFSAQQFPDLHSELNLSSLELGDSALYFCASSVDSPGNEQFFGPGTRLTVL.

The V call is TRBV18, the J call TRBJ1-4, with TRBD1 matching over 10 bases. This CDR3 comprises 19 residues. The V segment lost 0 bases and the J segment 3 bases; nucleotides outside the gene matches: 10. CDR1 and CDR2 from the germline V gene are KGHSH and LQKENI. CDR3 sequence (DNA): TGTGCCAGCTCACCACCGCGGAGGGGACAGGGGTCGGCTAATGAAAAACTGTTTTTT. It codes for CASSPPRRGQGSANEKLFF.

The V gene is TRBV3-1 (or the pseudogene TRBV3-2), the J gene TRBJ2-1; 15 bases match TRBD2. This CDR3 contains 19 residues. V shed 4 bases and J 1 base; nucleotides not matched to a gene: 8. CDR1 and CDR2 (germline): LGHDT, YNNKEL (reference sequence). Written as DNA, the CDR3 is TGTGCCAGCAGCCCCACCGGACTAGCGGGGGGGCGTTCCTACAATGAGCAGTTCTTC. Its translation: CASSPTGLAGGRSYNEQFF.

This clone showed up just once. The V call is TRBV29-1, the J call TRBJ1-1; TRBD1 aligns across 9 bases. CDR1 is SQVTM, CDR2 ANQGSEA, per germline. This CDR3 contains 12 residues. V lost 6 bases, J lost 10 bases, and 9 bases stayed unmatched. CDR3 nucleotides: TGCAGCGTGGACCGACAGACAGGGGGAGCTTTCTTT. This gives the protein CSVDRQTGGAFF.